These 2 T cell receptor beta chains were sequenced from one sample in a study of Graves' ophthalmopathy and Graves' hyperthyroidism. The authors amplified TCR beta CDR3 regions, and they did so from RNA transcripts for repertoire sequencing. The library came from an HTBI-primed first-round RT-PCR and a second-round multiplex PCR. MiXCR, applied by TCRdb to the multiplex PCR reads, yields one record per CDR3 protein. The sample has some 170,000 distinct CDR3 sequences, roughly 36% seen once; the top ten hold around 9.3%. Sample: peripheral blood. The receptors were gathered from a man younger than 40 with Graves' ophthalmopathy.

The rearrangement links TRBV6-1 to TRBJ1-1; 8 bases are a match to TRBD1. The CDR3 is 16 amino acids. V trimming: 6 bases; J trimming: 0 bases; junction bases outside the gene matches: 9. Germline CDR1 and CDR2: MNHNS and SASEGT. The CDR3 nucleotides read TGTGCCAGCAGCCCAGGGGCAGGGGGCCTGAACACTGAAGCTTTCTTT. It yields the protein CASSPGAGGLNTEAFF.

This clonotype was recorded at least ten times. CDR3 amino acids: CASSYTLAGDSYEQYF. For the CDR3, the DNA is TGTGCCAGCAGTTATACTCTAGCGGGAGATTCCTACGAGCAGTACTTC. This chain connects TRBV6-2 or TRBV6-3 to TRBJ2-7, with 10 bases fitting TRBD2. CDR3 length: 16 residues. CDR1 MNHEY and CDR2 SVGEGT come from the germline V gene. V lost 3 bases to trimming and J lost 1 base; unmatched junction nucleotides: 6.